Shown below are 8 T cell receptor beta chains from a single sample sequenced in a study of blood T cell repertoires in COVID-19. TCRdb's table, derived via immunoSEQ multiplex PCR, lists solely in-frame clones and lacks some. The table lists about 68,000 clones, 75% to 90% of them singletons, with approximately 2.5% in the top ten. Material: peripheral blood. The receptors derive from a human donor in a cohort sampled during active COVID-19.

Only one count was recorded for this clone. The chain is built from TRBV18 and TRBJ2-3, with TRBD2 matching 7 bases. With V trimmed by 3 bases and J by 0 bases, 0 bases remained unmatched. The CDR3 consists of 14 residues. Germline-derived CDR1 and CDR2 are KGHSH and LQKENI. The CDR3 loop is CASSPRESTDTQYF. The CDR3, as DNA: TGTGCCAGCTCACCGCGGGAGAGCACAGATACGCAGTATTTT.

The V gene is TRBV29-1, the J gene TRBJ2-2, with D perhaps TRBD1 (6 bases). Germline CDR1 SQVTM, CDR2 ANQGSEA. Trimming took off 5 bases at V and 1 base at J, with 8 bases between the two ends. The CDR3 totals 13 residues. The CDR3 protein is CSVPRGNTGELFF. The CDR3 nucleotides read TGCAGCGTTCCCAGGGGGAACACCGGGGAGCTGTTTTTT.

The rearrangement joins TRBV5-1 to TRBJ2-4; maybe TRBD1 (6 bases). This CDR3 has 13 residues. V dropped 0 bases and J dropped 6 bases, with 7 bases sitting between them. Germline V gene data show CDR1 as SGHRS and CDR2 as YFSETQ. The CDR3 sequence is CASSLEDRNIQYF. The CDR3 DNA sequence: TGCGCCAGCAGCTTGGAGGACAGAAACATTCAGTACTTC.

The rearrangement joins TRBV9 to TRBJ2-1, with 11 bases that match TRBD2. Germline V gives CDR1 SGDLS, CDR2 YYNGEE. V lost 0 bases to trimming and J lost 6 bases; unmatched junction nucleotides: 8. The CDR3 covers 17 residues. The CDR3 loop reads CASSVVGSGRALNEQFF. CDR3 in DNA: TGTGCCAGCAGCGTAGTAGGTAGCGGGAGGGCCCTCAATGAGCAGTTCTTC. The full variable domain, completed using reference TRBV9 and TRBJ2-1, is DSGVTQTPKHLITATGQRVTLRCSPRSGDLSVYWYQQSLDQGLQFLIQYYNGEERAKGNILERFSAQQFPDLHSELNLSSLELGDSALYFCASSVVGSGRALNEQFFGPGTRLTVL.

The chain is built from TRBV19 and TRBJ2-2; D perhaps matches TRBD1 (5 bases). The germline V gene has CDR1 LNHDA and CDR2 SQIVND (reference sequence). V dropped 4 bases and J dropped 5 bases, with 8 bases sitting between them. The length of the CDR3 is 13 residues. The chain's CDR3 is CASSRTLTGELFF. DNA of the CDR3: TGTGCCAGTAGTAGGACACTTACCGGGGAGCTGTTTTTT. The complete variable domain, with remaining parts taken from reference TRBV19 and TRBJ2-2, reads DGGITQSPKYLFRKEGQNVTLSCEQNLNHDAMYWYRQDPGQGLRLIYYSQIVNDFQKGDIAEGYSVSREKKESFPLTVTSAQKNPTAFYLCASSRTLTGELFFGEGSRLTVL.

The chain combines TRBV28 with TRBJ1-1; the match to TRBD1 covers 7 bases. The CDR3 extends over 16 amino acids. The junction had 10 bases not matched to a gene; V was cut back by 5 bases and J by 1 base. The germline V gene encodes CDR1 MDHEN and CDR2 SYDVKM. CDR3 sequence (DNA): TGTGCCAGCAGTCTACGCCCGACAGGGCCGAACACTGAAGCTTTCTTT. This encodes CASSLRPTGPNTEAFF.

The chain couples TRBV5-4 to TRBJ2-7, with D perhaps matching TRBD2 (5 bases). The CDR3 has 14 residues. Germline values: CDR1 SGHNT, CDR2 YYREEE (reference sequence). Trimming removed 7 bases at V and 7 bases at J, with 21 bases between. CDR3 sequence (DNA): TGTGCCAGCGGGGTTGGGAGCAGGATGGGGGAGCAGTACTTC. Translated: CASGVGSRMGEQYF. Supplemented by reference TRBV5-4 and TRBJ2-7, the full variable domain reads ETGVTQSPTHLIKTRGQQVTLRCSSQSGHNTVSWYQQALGQGPQFIFQYYREEENGRGNFPPRFSGLQFPNYSSELNVNALELDDSALYLCASGVGSRMGEQYFGPGTRLTVT.

The chain carries TRBV4-2 and TRBJ1-5; 10 positions match TRBD1. The germline V gene has CDR1 LGHNA and CDR2 YNFKEQ. The CDR3 is 15 amino acids. Unmatched junction bases numbered 5, after V lost 0 bases and J lost 9 bases. This chain's CDR3 is CASSQEWDRGRPQHF. DNA for the CDR3: TGTGCCAGCAGCCAAGAATGGGACAGGGGTCGGCCCCAGCATTTT.